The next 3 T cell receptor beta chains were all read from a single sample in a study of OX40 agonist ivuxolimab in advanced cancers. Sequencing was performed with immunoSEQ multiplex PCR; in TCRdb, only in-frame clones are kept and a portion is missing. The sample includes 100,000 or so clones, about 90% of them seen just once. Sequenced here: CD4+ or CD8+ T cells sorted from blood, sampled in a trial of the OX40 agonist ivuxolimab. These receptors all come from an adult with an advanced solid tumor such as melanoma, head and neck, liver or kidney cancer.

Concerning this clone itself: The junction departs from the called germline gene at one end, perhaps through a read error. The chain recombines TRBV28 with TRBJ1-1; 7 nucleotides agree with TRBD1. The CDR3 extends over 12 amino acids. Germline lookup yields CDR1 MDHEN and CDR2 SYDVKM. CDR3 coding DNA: TGTGCCAGCAGTTCCGGGACAGCTTTCTCGGGATTT. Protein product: CASSSGTAFSGF. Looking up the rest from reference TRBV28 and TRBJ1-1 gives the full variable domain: DVKVTQSSRYLVKRTGEKVFLECVQDMDHENMFWYRQDPGLGLRLIYFSYDVKMKEKGDIPEGYSVSREKKERFSLILESASTNQTSMYLCASSSGTAFSGFGQGTRLTVV.

The CDR3 loop reads CASSRDSGTDTQYF. CDR3 sequence (DNA): TGTGCCAGCAGCCGGGACTCCGGCACAGATACGCAGTATTTT. The chain is built from TRBV5-4 and TRBJ2-3, with a tentative D call TRBD2 (6 bases). The CDR3 length is 14 residues. V gave up 4 bases and J gave up 1 base, with 10 bases separating them. Per germline, CDR1 SGHNT and CDR2 YYREEE (reference sequence). Full variable domain (rest looked up from reference TRBV5-4 and TRBJ2-3): ETGVTQSPTHLIKTRGQQVTLRCSSQSGHNTVSWYQQALGQGPQFIFQYYREEENGRGNFPPRFSGLQFPNYSSELNVNALELDDSALYLCASSRDSGTDTQYFGPGTRLTVL.

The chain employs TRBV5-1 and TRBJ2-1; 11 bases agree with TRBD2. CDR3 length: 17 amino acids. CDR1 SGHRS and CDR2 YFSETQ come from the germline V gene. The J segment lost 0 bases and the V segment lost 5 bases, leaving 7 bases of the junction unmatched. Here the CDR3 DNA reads TGCGCCAGCAGTCCTCCGGGACTAGCGGCCTCCTACAATGAGCAGTTCTTC. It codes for CASSPPGLAASYNEQFF.